This T cell receptor beta chain was retrieved from a study of blood T cell repertoires in COVID-19. In the study overall: Researchers got acute and convalescent COVID-19 samples from the United States, Italy and Spain.

Living in about two dozen US areas, the participants were between roughly 18 and 89 years of age. Two negative PCRs, clearance, or symptom resolution characterized the recovered Cohort 3 donors. Germline V gene data show CDR1 as SGHRS and CDR2 as YFSETQ. The CDR3 runs to 13 residues. V was trimmed by 2 bases and J by 2 bases, leaving 8 bases between them. In the authors' workflow: The authors estimated nucleated cell counts from reference gene primer amplification. TCRdb's copy holds only in-frame clones and misses some; the assay was immunoSEQ multiplex PCR. The D gene and trimming were derived from the DNA, and the V and J assignments and clone size from that table. The sample carries approximately 440,000 clones, roughly nine tenths recorded once.

Input material: PBMCs or T cells enriched from blood (not recorded which). The TCR was taken from a woman aged 18-29 years who had recovered from COVID-19. The J gene is TRBJ2-7, the V gene TRBV5-1, with D perhaps matching TRBD1 (6 bases). The chain's CDR3 is CASSFAGAYEQYF. DNA of the CDR3: TGCGCCAGCAGCTTCGCAGGGGCCTACGAGCAGTACTTC.